Listed here are 30 T cell receptor beta chains from one sample, sequenced in a study of OX40 agonist ivuxolimab in advanced cancers. Sequencing was performed with immunoSEQ multiplex PCR; in TCRdb, only in-frame clones are kept and a portion is missing. The repertoire holds approximately 44,000 clones, roughly 86% seen once, with 0.35% to 0.45% in the top ten. This sample comprised CD4+ or CD8+ T cells sorted from blood, obtained in a trial of the OX40 agonist ivuxolimab. These receptors originate from an adult with an advanced solid tumor such as melanoma, head and neck, liver or kidney cancer.

The chain combines TRBV19 with TRBJ1-2; a possible D gene is TRBD1 (5 bases). Deletions cut 2 bases from V and 6 bases from J, with 7 bases between. The CDR3 contains 12 residues. Germline CDR1 LNHDA, CDR2 SQIVND (reference sequence). The CDR3 region is CASSIRGDGYTF. CDR3 in DNA: TGTGCCAGTAGTATAAGAGGGGATGGCTACACCTTC.

In this sample, this clone turned up a few times. The chain is built from TRBV10-3 and TRBJ2-3; 13 bases map to TRBD2. The CDR3 consists of 18 residues. Germline lookup yields CDR1 ENHRY and CDR2 SYGVKD. Trimming removed 0 bases from V and 2 bases from J; junction bases left unmatched: 5. DNA of the CDR3: TGTGCCATCAGTGAGTCCCGGACTAGCGGGGGCAACACAGATACGCAGTATTTT. Residues: CAISESRTSGGNTDTQYF.

The chain recombines TRBV18 with TRBJ2-7; 12 positions agree with TRBD1. The CDR3 is made up of 14 amino acids. From germline, CDR1 is KGHSH and CDR2 LQKENI. J lost 5 bases, V lost 4 bases, and 3 bases had no gene match. The CDR3 DNA sequence: TGTGCCAGCTCACTTGGGACAGGGGGCAACGAGCAGTACTTC. Translated: CASSLGTGGNEQYF.

The chain carries TRBV28 and TRBJ1-5, with D hard to call. This CDR3 spans 13 amino acids. Germline CDR1 reads MDHEN; CDR2 reads SYDVKM. V lost 6 bases, J lost 7 bases, and 13 bases lay in between. This chain's CDR3 is CASRSRGAQPQHF. Written as DNA, the CDR3 is TGTGCCAGCAGGAGTCGGGGAGCCCAGCCCCAGCATTTT.

The rearrangement links TRBV4-2 to TRBJ1-2; D gene ambiguous. Deletions cut 0 bases from V and 4 bases from J, with 15 bases between. This CDR3 region has 16 residues. Germline V gene sequence: CDR1 LGHNA, CDR2 YNFKEQ. The CDR3 DNA follows: TGTGCCAGCAGCCAAGATACGGGAACCCCCTTCTATGGCTACACCTTC. This gives the protein CASSQDTGTPFYGYTF.

V and J are TRBV14 and TRBJ2-7; D is perhaps TRBD1 (5 bases). Trimming removed 6 bases at V and 6 bases at J, with 12 bases between. The germline CDR1 and CDR2 sequences are SGHDN and FVKESK. The CDR3 has 12 residues. CDR3 region: CASSPLGLEQYF. Here the CDR3 DNA reads TGTGCCAGCAGTCCTTTGGGGCTCGAGCAGTACTTC.

CDR3 loop: CASSAAGEETQYF. The CDR3 bases are TGTGCCAGCAGTGCAGCAGGGGAAGAGACCCAGTACTTC. The chain joins TRBV27 to TRBJ2-5; tentatively, D is TRBD1 (6 bases). CDR1 and CDR2 (germline): MNHEY, SMNVEV (reference sequence). This CDR3 is built from 13 residues. V lost 5 bases and J lost 3, with 10 bases in between.

This clone was seen just once. The genes are TRBV19 and TRBJ2-7, with D tentatively TRBD1 (5 bases). Trimming removed 6 bases from V and 0 bases from J, with 15 bases in between. Germline V CDR1 and CDR2: LNHDA, SQIVND (reference sequence). There are 15 residues in the CDR3. The CDR3 spells CASRPSAGFSYEQYF. CDR3 bases: TGTGCCAGTAGACCCTCCGCAGGGTTCTCCTACGAGCAGTACTTC.

V and J are TRBV5-6 and TRBJ1-2, with a tentative D call TRBD1 (6 bases). The CDR3 is 13 residues long. Germline V gene sequence: CDR1 SGHDT, CDR2 YYEEEE. V lost 4 bases, J lost 3 bases, and 10 bases lay in between. The CDR3 DNA follows: TGTGCCAGCAGCCCGGGACATGACTATGGCTACACCTTC. Its translation: CASSPGHDYGYTF.

The rearrangement links TRBV28 to TRBJ2-7; 11 nucleotides match TRBD2. The germline CDR1 and CDR2 sequences are MDHEN and SYDVKM. The CDR3 loop spans 15 amino acids. J lost 3 bases, V lost 5 bases, and 6 bases had no gene match. The CDR3 DNA follows: TGTGCCAGCAGTCTAAGACTAGCGGGGAGCTACGAGCAGTACTTC. Translating gives CASSLRLAGSYEQYF.

V usage is TRBV27 and J usage is TRBJ1-4, with D unresolved. This CDR3 has 14 residues. The V gene's germline CDR1 is MNHEY and CDR2 SMNVEV (reference sequence). The V end lost 4 bases, the J end lost 10 bases, and 16 bases lay between the germline ends. CDR3: CASSSASAEGKLFF. CDR3 sequence (DNA): TGTGCCAGCAGTTCCGCCTCGGCAGAGGGAAAACTGTTTTTT.

The chain has TRBV7-9 and TRBJ2-1; D not resolved. Germline V CDR1 and CDR2: SEHNR, FQNEAQ (reference sequence). The CDR3 length is 14 residues. V was clipped by 5 bases and J by 2 bases, with 10 bases between them. Here the CDR3 reads CASSGSGPYNEQFF. The CDR3, as DNA: TGTGCCAGCAGCGGTTCGGGCCCCTACAATGAGCAGTTCTTC.

CDR3 sequence reads: CAISSGTGGEKLFF. For the CDR3, the DNA is TGTGCCATCAGTTCCGGGACAGGGGGTGAAAAACTGTTTTTT. The V and J genes are TRBV10-3 and TRBJ1-4; 11 bases align to TRBD1. The CDR3 spans 14 residues. V lost 5 bases to trimming and J lost 7 bases; unmatched junction nucleotides: 3. CDR1 and CDR2 (germline): ENHRY, SYGVKD.

The genes are TRBV5-1 and TRBJ2-1; the match to TRBD2 covers 15 bases. Germline V gene sequence: CDR1 SGHRS, CDR2 YFSETQ. After removal of 4 bases from V and 4 bases from J, the junction contained 3 bases not matched to a gene. This CDR3 is 16 amino acids long. The CDR3 reads CASSPGTSGGYNEQFF. CDR3 in DNA: TGCGCCAGCAGCCCCGGGACTAGCGGGGGGTACAATGAGCAGTTCTTC. Full variable domain (outside the CDR3, taken from reference TRBV5-1 and TRBJ2-1): KAGVTQTPRYLIKTRGQQVTLSCSPISGHRSVSWYQQTPGQGLQFLFEYFSETQRNKGNFPGRFSGRQFSNSRSEMNVSTLELGDSALYLCASSPGTSGGYNEQFFGPGTRLTVL.

This chain connects TRBV4-1 to TRBJ2-1; D is possibly TRBD2 (5 bases). This CDR3 contains 16 residues. Trimming took off 1 base at V and 2 bases at J, with 12 bases between the two ends. CDR1 and CDR2 (germline): MGHRA, YSYEKL. CDR3 loop: CASSQGARLTYNEQFF. The CDR3 nucleotides are TGCGCCAGCAGCCAAGGGGCGCGACTAACCTACAATGAGCAGTTCTTC.

The rearrangement uses TRBV28 and TRBJ2-5; D perhaps matches TRBD1 (6 bases). CDR1 and CDR2 (germline): MDHEN, SYDVKM. The CDR3 loop spans 14 amino acids. V dropped 2 bases and J dropped 1 base, with 8 bases sitting between them. In nucleotides, the CDR3 is TGTGCCAGCAGTTTACCGGACAGCCAAGAGACCCAGTACTTC. It yields the protein CASSLPDSQETQYF.

The rearrangement joins TRBV6-6 to TRBJ1-2; tentatively, D is TRBD1 (5 bases). The CDR3 consists of 15 residues. CDR1 is MNHNY and CDR2 is SVGAGI in the germline V gene (reference sequence). V was shortened by 5 bases and J by 2 bases, with 15 bases between the two germline ends. CDR3: CASSPLVGGNYGYTF. CDR3 DNA: TGTGCCAGCAGTCCCCTCGTCGGGGGGAACTATGGCTACACCTTC.

J is TRBJ1-6 and V is TRBV7-8; TRBD1 matches 7 bases. Germline CDR1 reads SGHVS; CDR2 reads FQNEAQ. The CDR3 runs to 15 residues. After removal of 4 bases from V and 7 bases from J, the junction contained 7 bases not matched to a gene. In nucleotides, the CDR3 is TGTGCCAGCAGCTCTCAGGGGGGTCCGAATTCACCCCTCCACTTT. It specifies CASSSQGGPNSPLHF.

This chain uses TRBV6-6 with TRBJ1-5; 8 bases match TRBD1. There are 15 residues in the CDR3. The J segment lost 6 bases and the V segment lost 2 bases, leaving 6 bases of the junction unmatched. From germline, CDR1 is MNHNY and CDR2 SVGAGI (reference sequence). The CDR3 coding sequence is TGTGCCAGCAGTTACGGACAGGGTCCAGGTCAGCCCCAGCATTTT. Its protein product is CASSYGQGPGQPQHF.

The V and J genes are TRBV15 and TRBJ2-2; 8 nucleotides agree with TRBD2. CDR1 is LNHNV, CDR2 YYDKDF, per germline (reference sequence). This CDR3 has 17 amino acids. V lost 3 bases to trimming and J lost 5 bases; unmatched junction nucleotides: 11. CDR3 in DNA: TGTGCCACCAGCAGGCCCGGGGGGGGAAGGGGAACCGGGGAGCTGTTTTTT. Translated, it gives CATSRPGGGRGTGELFF.

The chain links TRBV18 to TRBJ2-5; D is undetermined. The CDR3 is 12 amino acids. The germline gives CDR1 KGHSH, CDR2 LQKENI. Trimming shortened V by 3 bases and J by 7 bases, and 9 bases separated the two germline ends. Here the CDR3 DNA reads TGTGCCAGCTCACCTGGGCCTGGGACCCAGTACTTC. This sequence encodes CASSPGPGTQYF.

The rearrangement uses TRBV5-5 and TRBJ2-1; 8 bases fit TRBD2. V shed 0 bases, J shed 13 bases, and the junction held 9 bases outside the gene matches. Germline CDR1 and CDR2: SGHKS and YYEKEE (reference sequence). The CDR3 contains 14 residues. The CDR3 loop is CASSLEGGGLVQFF. CDR3 sequence (DNA): TGTGCCAGCAGCTTGGAAGGCGGGGGGCTGGTCCAGTTCTTC.

The chain joins TRBV6-6 to TRBJ1-1; D uncertain. The CDR3 has 13 amino acids. V lost 7 bases and J lost 11, with 20 bases in between. Looked up from germline, CDR1 is MNHNY and CDR2 is SVGAGI (reference sequence). As DNA, the CDR3 is TGTGCCAGCAATCTCGGTGGGCCATCGAACGCTTTCTTT. It yields the protein CASNLGGPSNAFF.

The CDR3 reads CASSQILAGLSYNEQFF. In nucleotides, the CDR3 is TGCGCCAGCAGCCAAATCCTAGCGGGGCTCTCCTACAATGAGCAGTTCTTC. This chain links TRBV4-1 with TRBJ2-1, with 9 bases that match TRBD2. The germline V gene encodes CDR1 MGHRA and CDR2 YSYEKL. CDR3 size: 17 residues. V lost 2 bases and J lost 0; bases outside the gene matches: 5.

CDR3 bases: TGCGCCAGCAGTGTCGAGGGCAGCTATAATTCACCCCTCCACTTT. It is translated as CASSVEGSYNSPLHF. The chain joins TRBV10-2 to TRBJ1-6; D gene ambiguous. Trimming pared 4 bases from V and 3 bases from J, leaving 10 bases between. From germline, CDR1 is WSHSY and CDR2 SAAADI. The CDR3 loop spans 15 amino acids.

V and J are TRBV7-3 and TRBJ2-1; 8 positions match TRBD1. CDR1 SGHTA and CDR2 FQGTGA come from the germline V gene. The junction had 5 bases not matched to a gene; V was cut back by 5 bases and J by 5 bases. The CDR3 is made up of 14 amino acids. The CDR3 spells CASSPRTGNNEQFF. CDR3 coding DNA: TGTGCCAGCAGCCCAAGGACAGGGAACAATGAGCAGTTCTTC.

The gene calls are TRBV2 and TRBJ1-4; D uncertain. The CDR3 loop spans 15 amino acids. Deletions cut 2 bases from V and 4 bases from J, with 11 bases between. Germline CDR1 SNHLY, CDR2 FYNNEI. The CDR3 loop reads CASSESRRINEKLFF. In DNA form, the CDR3 reads TGTGCCAGCAGTGAATCTAGGCGGATTAATGAAAAACTGTTTTTT.

The V gene is TRBV6-1, the J gene TRBJ1-3; D is undetermined. The CDR3 contains 14 residues. V was cut by 6 bases and J by 4 bases, with 13 bases left in between. CDR1 MNHNS and CDR2 SASEGT come from the germline V gene. The CDR3 sequence: CASRKRALGNTIYF. The CDR3, as DNA: TGTGCCAGCAGAAAGAGGGCTCTCGGAAACACCATATATTTT.

The V gene is TRBV11-2, the J gene TRBJ1-1; TRBD1 agrees at 8 bases. Trimming at V came to 5 bases and at J to 8 bases, leaving 13 bases not matched to a gene. This CDR3 has 15 amino acids. Germline CDR1 reads SGHAT; CDR2 reads FQNNGV. The CDR3 DNA reads TGTGCCAGCAGCCCCAAGACAGGGGCCGTCGGGGAAGCTTTCTTT. It specifies CASSPKTGAVGEAFF. The variable domain in full, with the rest retrieved from reference TRBV11-2 and TRBJ1-1, is EAGVAQSPRYKIIEKRQSVAFWCNPISGHATLYWYQQILGQGPKLLIQFQNNGVVDDSQLPKDRFSAERLKGVDSTLKIQPAKLEDSAVYLCASSPKTGAVGEAFFGQGTRLTVV.

The gene calls are TRBV4-2 and TRBJ1-3, with 8 nucleotides matching TRBD1. CDR3 size: 15 residues. Germline CDR1 reads LGHNA; CDR2 reads YNFKEQ. Unmatched junction bases numbered 4, after V lost 4 bases and J lost 2 bases. The CDR3 nucleotides are TGTGCCAGCAGCCTACAGGGGGTGGCTGGAAACACCATATATTTT. Its translation: CASSLQGVAGNTIYF.